These 25 T cell receptor beta chains were sequenced from one sample in a study of blood T cell repertoires in COVID-19. Profiling relied on immunoSEQ multiplex PCR, and the TCRdb table lists in-frame clones only, not all of them. The sample includes around 100,000 clones, roughly 81% of them seen just once. The sample taken for sequencing was peripheral blood. These receptors were taken from a man between 35 and 55 years old with active or convalescent COVID-19.

V usage is TRBV7-9 and J usage is TRBJ1-5; TRBD1 matches 7 bases. Trimming at V came to 1 base and at J to 6 bases, leaving 6 bases not matched to a gene. Germline CDR1 and CDR2: SEHNR and FQNEAQ (reference sequence). The CDR3 is made up of 15 amino acids. This chain's CDR3 is CASSLGTGVAQPQHF. The CDR3 DNA reads TGTGCCAGCAGCTTAGGTACAGGGGTTGCTCAGCCCCAGCATTTT.

This clone was observed a single time. The chain is built from TRBV19 and TRBJ1-5; D might be TRBD1 (5 bases). Trimming took 7 bases from V and 7 from J, leaving 17 bases between them. Germline assignment: CDR1 LNHDA and CDR2 SQIVND (reference sequence). The CDR3 runs 14 residues. CDR3 sequence (DNA): TGTGCCAGTAAGGCGGGGCAGGTCTACCAGCCCCAGCATTTT. This codes for CASKAGQVYQPQHF.

This chain uses TRBV5-1 with TRBJ1-2, with TRBD1 matching over 8 bases. This CDR3 spans 15 amino acids. CDR1 SGHRS and CDR2 YFSETQ come from the germline V gene. After removal of 4 bases from V and 2 bases from J, the junction contained 7 bases not matched to a gene. The CDR3: CASSGTGLSNYGYTF. The CDR3 DNA reads as TGCGCCAGCAGCGGGACAGGCCTTTCCAACTATGGCTACACCTTC.

The chain recombines TRBV27 with TRBJ2-5, with 13 bases that match TRBD2. Trimming took 10 bases from V and 4 from J; bases not matched to a gene: 6. This CDR3 has 14 amino acids. Germline CDR1 MNHEY, CDR2 SMNVEV (reference sequence). The CDR3 loop is CATRTSGGGETQYF. The CDR3 DNA reads as TGTGCCACCCGGACTAGCGGGGGCGGAGAGACCCAGTACTTC.

The chain is built from TRBV19 and TRBJ1-1; perhaps TRBD1 as D (6 bases). Germline CDR1 LNHDA, CDR2 SQIVND (reference sequence). Trimming took off 5 bases at V and 1 base at J, with 11 bases between the two ends. CDR3 length: 14 residues. The CDR3 is CASSPWTANTEAFF. CDR3 DNA sequence: TGTGCCAGTAGTCCCTGGACAGCGAACACTGAAGCTTTCTTT.

The rearrangement uses TRBV3-1 (or the pseudogene TRBV3-2) and TRBJ1-3, with D possibly TRBD1 on 5 matching bases. The CDR3 length is 14 residues. Germline CDR1 and CDR2: LGHDT and YNNKEL (reference sequence). Trimming stripped 1 base from V and 7 bases from J, with 11 bases between. This CDR3 reads CASSQARGTNTIYF. The CDR3 DNA reads TGTGCCAGCAGCCAAGCAAGGGGAACGAACACCATATATTTT.

The CDR3 loop reads CASSPGQGNEQYF. The CDR3 DNA is TGTGCCAGCAGCCCGGGACAGGGCAACGAGCAGTACTTC. V gene TRBV7-6 combines with J gene TRBJ2-7, with 9 bases matching TRBD1. V lost 5 bases to trimming and J lost 5 bases; unmatched junction nucleotides: 4. This CDR3 is 13 amino acids long. In germline, CDR1 is SGHVS, CDR2 FNYEAQ.

The gene calls are TRBV7-9 and TRBJ1-2, with D tentatively TRBD1 (5 bases). CDR3 length: 16 amino acids. CDR1 is SEHNR and CDR2 is FQNEAQ in the germline V gene (reference sequence). V lost 1 base and J 0 bases, leaving 12 bases between the germline ends. The CDR3 coding sequence is TGTGCCAGCAGCTTAGTCAGGGTCCAGACTAACTATGGCTACACCTTC. Translated: CASSLVRVQTNYGYTF.

This clone has only one observation. The rearrangement links TRBV3-1 (or the pseudogene TRBV3-2) to TRBJ1-3; D unclear. The germline V gene has CDR1 LGHDT and CDR2 YNNKEL (reference sequence). V shed 6 bases and J shed 1 base, with 10 bases lying between them. The CDR3 spans 14 residues. DNA of the CDR3: TGTGCCAGCAGGAGGGTTGGATCTGGAAACACCATATATTTT. This encodes CASRRVGSGNTIYF.

The J gene is TRBJ1-1, the V gene TRBV3-1 (or the pseudogene TRBV3-2); no clear D gene. The germline V gene has CDR1 LGHDT and CDR2 YNNKEL (reference sequence). This CDR3 region has 14 residues. V was trimmed by 2 bases and J by 3 bases, leaving 10 bases between them. CDR3 residues: CASSQTGGDTEAFF. Here the CDR3 DNA reads TGTGCCAGCAGCCAAACGGGCGGGGACACTGAAGCTTTCTTT.

CDR3 region: CASSASGGLTDTQYF. CDR3 in DNA: TGTGCCAGCAGTGCTAGCGGGGGTCTCACAGATACGCAGTATTTT. The chain is built from TRBV2 and TRBJ2-3; 10 bases match TRBD2. CDR1 is SNHLY and CDR2 is FYNNEI in the germline V gene. This CDR3 has 15 amino acids. The J segment lost 2 bases and the V segment lost 4 bases, leaving 3 bases of the junction unmatched. Full variable domain (missing parts from reference TRBV2 and TRBJ2-3): EPEVTQTPSHQVTQMGQEVILRCVPISNHLYFYWYRQILGQKVEFLVSFYNNEISEKSEIFDDQFSVERPDGSNFTLKIRSTKLEDSAMYFCASSASGGLTDTQYFGPGTRLTVL.

This chain connects TRBV3-1 (or the pseudogene TRBV3-2) to TRBJ2-7; 9 bases align to TRBD2. Germline loops: CDR1 LGHDT, CDR2 YNNKEL (reference sequence). The ends lost 2 bases at V and 6 bases at J; junction bases unmatched: 14. This CDR3 is built from 17 residues. The CDR3 DNA reads as TGTGCCAGCAGCCAACAGAGAGGTGGGACTAGCCCCCGCGAGCAGTACTTC. Its translation is CASSQQRGGTSPREQYF.

This chain joins TRBV18 and TRBJ1-6; TRBD1 matches 12 bases. After removal of 4 bases from V and 7 bases from J, the junction contained 5 bases not matched to a gene. CDR1 is KGHSH, CDR2 LQKENI, per germline. The length of the CDR3 is 16 residues. This chain's CDR3 is CASSHGTGGANSPLHF. CDR3 nucleotide sequence: TGTGCCAGCTCACACGGGACAGGGGGCGCAAATTCACCCCTCCACTTT.

The rearrangement joins TRBV10-1 to TRBJ1-3; D remains unclear. Germline V gene data show CDR1 as WNHNN and CDR2 as SYGVQD (reference sequence). The V and J ends lost 4 bases and 4 bases respectively, with 8 bases between them. The CDR3 loop spans 13 amino acids. As DNA, the CDR3 is TGCGCCAGCAGTGGAGGGTCCGGAAACACCATATATTTT. Amino acids: CASSGGSGNTIYF.

This chain connects TRBV5-6 to TRBJ2-7; perhaps TRBD1 as D (6 bases). With 2 bases removed from V and 4 bases from J, the gap between germline ends came to 10 bases. CDR1 and CDR2 (germline): SGHDT, YYEEEE. The CDR3 has 13 residues. CDR3 in amino acids: CASSFIQGYEQYF. CDR3 nucleotides: TGTGCCAGCAGCTTCATTCAGGGGTACGAGCAGTACTTC.

In its sample, this clone was seen a few times. V and J are TRBV10-1 and TRBJ2-7, with 8 nucleotides matching TRBD1. CDR1 is WNHNN and CDR2 is SYGVQD in the germline V gene (reference sequence). With 5 bases clipped from V and 3 bases from J, the junction kept 9 bases outside the gene matches. CDR3 length equals 15 residues. Here the CDR3 reads CASSWDRLNFYEQYF. The CDR3 DNA is TGCGCCAGCAGTTGGGACAGGCTCAACTTCTACGAGCAGTACTTC.

This clone appeared a few times. The V and J genes are TRBV6-4 and TRBJ2-2; 10 bases fit TRBD1. The CDR3 has 15 amino acids. Germline lookup yields CDR1 MRHNA and CDR2 SNTAGT. The ends lost 2 bases at V and 3 bases at J; junction bases unmatched: 0. The CDR3 is CASSDGTGDTGELFF. The CDR3 bases are TGTGCCAGCAGTGACGGGACAGGGGACACCGGGGAGCTGTTTTTT.

The chain is built from TRBV2 and TRBJ1-4, with 10 bases lining up with TRBD1. The CDR3 is 15 residues long. From germline, CDR1 is SNHLY and CDR2 FYNNEI. V was clipped by 4 bases and J by 7 bases; unmatched bases: 6. The CDR3 loop is CASSGAGTGAEKLFF. The CDR3 DNA reads TGTGCCAGCAGTGGAGCCGGGACAGGGGCTGAAAAACTGTTTTTT.

The rearrangement links TRBV18 to TRBJ2-5; no clear D. The germline V gene has CDR1 KGHSH and CDR2 LQKENI. Between the trimmed V and J ends, which lost 6 bases and 2 bases, there was a span of 10 bases. The CDR3 extends over 13 amino acids. CDR3 protein: CASSLLPQETQYF. The DNA for the CDR3 is TGTGCCAGCTCCCTACTACCGCAAGAGACCCAGTACTTC.

V usage is TRBV18 and J usage is TRBJ1-5; D call uncertain. V was shortened by 8 bases and J by 1 base, with 9 bases between the two germline ends. Germline CDR1 and CDR2: KGHSH and LQKENI. The CDR3 runs 13 residues. The CDR3 DNA follows: TGTGCCAGCAGGACGGGGAGCAATCAGCCCCAGCATTTT. Its translation is CASRTGSNQPQHF. Complete variable domain (other parts from reference TRBV18 and TRBJ1-5): NAGVMQNPRHLVRRRGQEARLRCSPMKGHSHVYWYRQLPEEGLKFMVYLQKENIIDESGMPKERFSAEFPKEGPSILRIQQVVRGDSAAYFCASRTGSNQPQHFGDGTRLSIL.

A few counts support this clone. The V call is TRBV27, the J call TRBJ2-7, with a tentative D call TRBD2 (5 bases). The CDR3 spans 14 residues. Germline-derived CDR1 and CDR2 are MNHEY and SMNVEV (reference sequence). The V end lost 2 bases, the J end lost 2 bases, and 10 bases lay between the germline ends. The DNA of the CDR3 is TGTGCCAGCAGTTTACAGCGGACCCCCTACGAGCAGTACTTC. This encodes CASSLQRTPYEQYF.

Written as DNA, the CDR3 is TGTGCCAGCAGTGAAGACACGTATAACTATGGCTACACCTTC. It specifies CASSEDTYNYGYTF. The chain is built from TRBV2 and TRBJ1-2; no definite D call. Germline V lookup: CDR1 SNHLY, CDR2 FYNNEI. The CDR3 runs to 14 residues. Trimming cost V 1 base and J 1 base, with 7 bases left between them.

This chain links TRBV5-6 with TRBJ1-2, with 11 bases aligning to TRBD1. CDR3 length equals 16 residues. V gave up 4 bases and J gave up 4 bases; unmatched junction bases: 9. In germline, CDR1 is SGHDT, CDR2 YYEEEE. The CDR3 loop is CASSTFGTGGSYGYTF. The CDR3 DNA reads TGTGCCAGCAGCACCTTCGGGACAGGGGGAAGCTATGGCTACACCTTC.

The rearrangement joins TRBV19 to TRBJ2-7, with TRBD1 matching over 11 bases. The ends lost 3 bases at V and 1 base at J; junction bases unmatched: 2. The CDR3 is 15 amino acids. Looked up from germline, CDR1 is LNHDA and CDR2 is SQIVND (reference sequence). Here the CDR3 DNA reads TGTGCCAGTAGTATCGGACAGGGGGCATCCTACGAGCAGTACTTC. Protein sequence: CASSIGQGASYEQYF.

The chain carries TRBV7-8 and TRBJ1-1, with D perhaps matching TRBD1 (5 bases). Trimming shortened V by 6 bases and J by 6 bases, and 20 bases separated the two germline ends. The CDR3 spans 15 residues. Germline assignment: CDR1 SGHVS and CDR2 FQNEAQ. CDR3 protein: CASSFARDSPPEAFF. CDR3 nucleotide sequence: TGTGCCAGCAGTTTCGCCCGGGACTCCCCCCCTGAAGCTTTCTTT.